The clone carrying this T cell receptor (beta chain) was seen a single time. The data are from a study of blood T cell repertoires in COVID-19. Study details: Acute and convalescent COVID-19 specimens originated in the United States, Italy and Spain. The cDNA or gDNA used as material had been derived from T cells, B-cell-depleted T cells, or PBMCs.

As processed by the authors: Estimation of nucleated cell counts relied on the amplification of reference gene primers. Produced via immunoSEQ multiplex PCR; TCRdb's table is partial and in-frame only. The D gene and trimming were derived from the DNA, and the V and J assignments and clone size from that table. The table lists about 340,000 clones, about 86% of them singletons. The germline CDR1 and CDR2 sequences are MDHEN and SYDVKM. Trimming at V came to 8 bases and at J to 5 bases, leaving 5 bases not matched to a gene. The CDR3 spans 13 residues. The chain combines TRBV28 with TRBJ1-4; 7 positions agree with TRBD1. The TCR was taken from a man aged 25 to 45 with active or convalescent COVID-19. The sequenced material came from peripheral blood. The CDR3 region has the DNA TGTGCCAGCGGACAGGTTGCGAATGAAAAACTGTTTTTT. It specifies CASGQVANEKLFF.